This TCR beta chain was obtained from a study of T cell repertoires in cytomegalovirus infection. Study summary: Use of recently identified HLA-C-restricted and well-studied HLA-B-restricted CMV epitopes was part of the study. The public TCR beta signatures pointed to both CMV infection and matching HLA type.

Study-level points and caveats: Identification of carriers of CMV plus the relevant HLA was achieved through cumulative public TCR beta family frequency. Across the ex vivo response, the dominant clonotypes were HLA-C-restricted CMV-specific TCR beta clonotypes.

Turning to this clonotype: Its antigen remains unidentified.

The germline CDR1 and CDR2 sequences are SEHNR and FQNEAQ (reference sequence). The CDR3 length is 16 residues. Trimming shortened V by 5 bases and J by 2 bases, and 16 bases separated the two germline ends. MiXCR, run by TCRdb on the reads, gives a single entry per CDR3 protein. The repertoire includes around 750,000 distinct CDR3 sequences, 30% to 35% of them detected once, and around 11% sits in the top ten. This receptor was taken from a human donor in good health (CMV status not recorded). Some clones in this sample may be carry-over from other donors' samples. The rearrangement links TRBV7-9 to TRBJ2-4; either TRBD1 or TRBD2 may fit D (5 bases each). This specimen consisted of cultured CD8+ T cells from PBMCs, obtained from culture after CMV antigen stimulation. CDR3 sequence: CASSQGTVRTKNIQYF. CDR3 bases: TGTGCCAGCAGCCAAGGGACCGTCCGAACCAAAAACATTCAGTACTTC.